These 27 T cell receptor beta chains share one sample of origin, sequenced in a study of early T cells in non-severe SARS-CoV-2 infection. TCRdb analysed the 5' RACE reads with MiXCR anew, one entry per CDR3 protein. The sample has 30,000 to 45,000 distinct CDR3 sequences, 3% to 4.5% seen once. Sequenced input: whole blood. These receptor sequences come from an adult who was a healthcare worker with PCR-confirmed SARS-CoV-2 infection or an uninfected control (not recorded which).

The table lists this clonotype with many counts. The chain carries TRBV28 and TRBJ1-1; D possibly corresponds to TRBD1 (6 bases). The length of the CDR3 is 14 residues. V lost 5 bases, J lost 5 bases, and 15 bases lay in between. Germline-derived CDR1 and CDR2 are MDHEN and SYDVKM. CDR3 nucleotide sequence: TGTGCCAGCAGTCCCCCGGGAGGGGGTACTGAAGCTTTCTTT. Amino acids: CASSPPGGGTEAFF.

This chain links TRBV5-1 with TRBJ2-1; 14 bases agree with TRBD2. Germline trimming cut 4 bases from V and 10 bases from J; bases unmatched to any gene: 7. Germline V gene data show CDR1 as SGHRS and CDR2 as YFSETQ. This CDR3 has 15 amino acids. The chain's CDR3 is CASSDGTSGSEEQFF. Here the CDR3 DNA reads TGCGCCAGCAGCGACGGGACTAGCGGGAGTGAAGAGCAGTTCTTC.

This clonotype was detected many times. V usage is TRBV11-2 and J usage is TRBJ2-1; 12 positions agree with TRBD2. Germline assignment: CDR1 SGHAT and CDR2 FQNNGV. Germline trimming cut 2 bases from V and 8 bases from J; bases unmatched to any gene: 4. The CDR3 runs to 15 residues. As DNA, the CDR3 is TGTGCCAGCAGCTTAAGACTAGCGGGAGTTTATGAGCAGTTCTTC. Protein: CASSLRLAGVYEQFF.

This clonotype was seen at least ten times. The J gene is TRBJ2-1, the V gene TRBV5-1, with a weak D call TRBD2 (6 bases). The CDR3 is 15 residues long. The germline V and J ends were trimmed by 0 bases and 8 bases, with 15 bases remaining between them. Germline V lookup: CDR1 SGHRS, CDR2 YFSETQ. CDR3 in amino acids: CASSLVAGSMDEQFF. The DNA for the CDR3 is TGCGCCAGCAGCTTGGTCGCCGGGAGTATGGATGAGCAGTTCTTC.

This clonotype was observed a handful of times. The chain combines TRBV9 with TRBJ2-3, with D unclear. The CDR3 contains 14 residues. V lost 3 bases to trimming and J lost 0 bases, with 8 bases between them. Germline V CDR1 and CDR2: SGDLS, YYNGEE. The CDR3 nucleotides are TGTGCCAGCAGCGAGACGACTAGCACAGATACGCAGTATTTT. Its protein product is CASSETTSTDTQYF.

This clonotype has only a few counts. This rearrangement joins TRBV7-6 to TRBJ1-5; D is perhaps TRBD1 (5 bases). Deletions cut 1 base from V and 0 bases from J, with 10 bases between. Germline loops: CDR1 SGHVS, CDR2 FNYEAQ. The length of the CDR3 is 16 residues. The CDR3 DNA reads as TGTGCCAGCAGCTTAGGACTCAGGGATAGCAATCAGCCCCAGCATTTT. It yields the protein CASSLGLRDSNQPQHF.

At least ten counts were recorded for this clonotype. This chain links TRBV29-1 with TRBJ2-5; 11 bases map to TRBD2. The CDR3 totals 14 residues. Germline V gene sequence: CDR1 SQVTM, CDR2 ANQGSEA. V lost 4 bases and J lost 2; bases outside the gene matches: 3. The DNA for the CDR3 is TGCAGCGTTGCTGGGACTAGCGGACAAGAGACCCAGTACTTC. The encoded protein is CSVAGTSGQETQYF.

This clonotype showed up many times. The V and J genes are TRBV5-4 and TRBJ2-2, with 9 bases identical to TRBD2. Germline V gene lookup returns CDR1 SGHNT and CDR2 YYREEE (reference sequence). The CDR3 is 15 amino acids. Trimming cost V 2 bases and J 6 bases; bases outside gene matches: 5. DNA for the CDR3: TGTGCCAGCAGCTTAATAGCGGGAGAGGCCGGGGAGCTGTTTTTT. Translation: CASSLIAGEAGELFF.

This clonotype was seen repeatedly, ten times or more. This chain uses TRBV11-3 with TRBJ2-5, with D perhaps TRBD1 (6 bases). V lost 4 bases to trimming and J lost 2 bases, with 20 bases between them. Germline assignment: CDR1 SGHNT and CDR2 YENEEA. CDR3 length: 17 amino acids. CDR3 coding DNA: TGTGCCAGCAGCTCCGCTTCCCAGGGGTACACACAAGAGACCCAGTACTTC. Its translation is CASSSASQGYTQETQYF. The variable domain in full, completed from reference TRBV11-3 and TRBJ2-5, reads EAGVVQSPRYKIIEKKQPVAFWCNPISGHNTLYWYLQNLGQGPELLIRYENEEAVDDSQLPKDRFSAERLKGVDSTLKIQPAELGDSAVYLCASSSASQGYTQETQYFGPGTRLLVL.

This clonotype was detected ten times or more. The V call is TRBV12-3 or TRBV12-4, the J call TRBJ2-7, with 8 bases matching TRBD2. The CDR3 is 16 amino acids. The junction had 11 bases not matched to a gene; V was cut back by 0 bases and J by 7 bases. The CDR3 bases are TGTGCCAGCAGTTTAGCCGGGGGGGCTCTAGCGCGGGAGCAGTACTTC. It specifies CASSLAGGALAREQYF.

The gene calls are TRBV28 and TRBJ1-5, with D maybe TRBD1 (6 bases). The CDR3 consists of 14 residues. The V end lost 2 bases, the J end lost 4 bases, and 9 bases lay between the germline ends. Looked up from germline, CDR1 is MDHEN and CDR2 is SYDVKM. CDR3 loop: CASSLEDRNQPQHF. Here the CDR3 DNA reads TGTGCCAGCAGTTTAGAAGACAGGAATCAGCCCCAGCATTTT.

The gene calls are TRBV14 and TRBJ2-7; TRBD1 might be the D (5 bases). Trimming took 2 bases from V and 9 from J, leaving 14 bases between them. The CDR3 sequence is 13 residues long. The V gene's germline CDR1 is SGHDN and CDR2 FVKESK. The CDR3 loop reads CASSQSGSFVQYV. CDR3 DNA: TGTGCCAGCAGCCAATCAGGGTCTTTTGTGCAGTACGTC.

This clonotype was recorded at least ten times. The genes are TRBV27 and TRBJ2-5; no reliable D call. Trimming pared 2 bases from V and 4 bases from J, leaving 17 bases between. The CDR3 has 16 residues. Germline V gene sequence: CDR1 MNHEY, CDR2 SMNVEV (reference sequence). The CDR3 loop reads CASSLGRSSRSETQYF. The CDR3 bases are TGTGCCAGCAGTTTAGGACGTAGCTCGCGATCAGAGACCCAGTACTTC.

This clonotype was detected ten times or more. This chain links TRBV13 with TRBJ1-2; D gene ambiguous. V was pared by 3 bases and J by 4 bases, with 12 bases between. The germline V gene encodes CDR1 PRHDT and CDR2 FYEKMQ (reference sequence). The CDR3 is 14 amino acids. The CDR3 reads CASSLGLSTYGYTF. The CDR3, as DNA: TGTGCCAGCAGCTTGGGATTATCGACCTATGGCTACACCTTC.

This clonotype has at least ten counts. The rearrangement uses TRBV4-3 and TRBJ2-7, with TRBD2 matching 11 bases. Per the germline V gene, CDR1 is LGHNA and CDR2 is YSLEER. This CDR3 comprises 19 residues. With 0 bases clipped from V and 2 bases from J, the junction kept 12 bases outside the gene matches. CDR3 sequence reads: CASSQDLASGRPRAYEQYF. CDR3 nucleotide sequence: TGCGCCAGCAGCCAAGATCTGGCTAGCGGGAGGCCACGAGCCTACGAGCAGTACTTC.

This chain joins TRBV6-2 or TRBV6-3 and TRBJ2-7, with 11 bases that match TRBD2. The CDR3 runs to 15 residues. From germline, CDR1 is MNHEY and CDR2 SVGEGT. The CDR3 DNA sequence: TGTGTCAGCAGTACCACTAGCGGGAGCGGGTACGAGCAGTACGTC. Amino acid sequence: CVSSTTSGSGYEQYV.

The CDR3 nucleotides are TGCGCCAGCACCGCGGAGAGGGCGGACACAGATACGCAGTATTTT. Amino acids: CASTAERADTDTQYF. The chain is built from TRBV5-1 and TRBJ2-3, with D possibly matching TRBD2 (5 bases). Trimming removed 6 bases from V and 2 bases from J, with 16 bases in between. CDR1 SGHRS and CDR2 YFSETQ come from the germline V gene. This CDR3 contains 15 residues.

This clonotype was recorded at least ten times. The chain couples TRBV5-1 to TRBJ1-2; D remains ambiguous. CDR3 length equals 14 residues. The germline V gene has CDR1 SGHRS and CDR2 YFSETQ. V was shortened by 4 bases and J by 3 bases, with 13 bases between the two germline ends. The CDR3 bases are TGCGCCAGCAGCCCTTACGGAGCGGACTATGGCTACACCTTC. Translation: CASSPYGADYGYTF.

This clonotype was detected ten times or more. This rearrangement joins TRBV28 to TRBJ2-7; possibly TRBD2 for D (6 bases). Germline V lookup: CDR1 MDHEN, CDR2 SYDVKM. V lost 1 base to trimming and J lost 4 bases, with 17 bases between them. The CDR3 spans 16 residues. DNA for the CDR3: TGTGCCAGCAGTTTATACCGGGACTCCATCAATTACGAGCAGTACTTC. Residues: CASSLYRDSINYEQYF.

This clonotype was seen at least ten times. V is TRBV9 and J is TRBJ2-6, with TRBD2 as a possible D gene (5 bases). Germline loops: CDR1 SGDLS, CDR2 YYNGEE. The CDR3 is 16 residues long. V shed 4 bases and J shed 4 bases, with 15 bases lying between them. Written as DNA, the CDR3 is TGTGCCAGCAGCCTACTACTAGGCGGCGGGGCCAACGTCCTGACTTTC. This gives the protein CASSLLLGGGANVLTF. The full variable domain, in which reference TRBV9 and TRBJ2-6 provide the parts outside the CDR3, is DSGVTQTPKHLITATGQRVTLRCSPRSGDLSVYWYQQSLDQGLQFLIQYYNGEERAKGNILERFSAQQFPDLHSELNLSSLELGDSALYFCASSLLLGGGANVLTFGAGSRLTVL.

This clonotype turned up a few times. This chain joins TRBV20-1 and TRBJ2-3; 14 positions agree with TRBD2. J lost 4 bases, V lost 3 bases, and 12 bases had no gene match. The CDR3 contains 18 residues. Germline V lookup: CDR1 DFQATT, CDR2 SNEGSKA (reference sequence). The CDR3 is CSASGAGTSGSKSDTQYF. CDR3 sequence (DNA): TGCAGTGCTAGCGGGGCAGGGACTAGCGGGAGTAAGTCAGATACGCAGTATTTT.

This clonotype has a count of ten or more. The rearrangement links TRBV20-1 to TRBJ2-7, with TRBD2 identical over 7 bases. The CDR3 has 16 amino acids. Germline CDR1 DFQATT, CDR2 SNEGSKA (reference sequence). After removal of 1 base from V and 4 bases from J, the junction contained 13 bases not matched to a gene. The CDR3 DNA sequence: TGCAGTGCTAGAGGTGTTGTGGCGGGAGTCTCTTACGAGCAGTACTTC. This encodes CSARGVVAGVSYEQYF.

There are many counts of this clonotype. This chain links TRBV7-9 with TRBJ2-5; either TRBD1 or TRBD2 may supply D (5 bases each). This CDR3 comprises 14 residues. Trimming stripped 5 bases from V and 2 bases from J, with 12 bases between. The germline V gene has CDR1 SEHNR and CDR2 FQNEAQ (reference sequence). DNA for the CDR3: TGTGCCAGCAGCCCGGGACCTGCACAAGAGACCCAGTACTTC. Protein sequence: CASSPGPAQETQYF. Looking up the rest from reference TRBV7-9 and TRBJ2-5 gives the full variable domain: DTGVSQNPRHKITKRGQNVTFRCDPISEHNRLYWYRQTLGQGPEFLTYFQNEAQLEKSRLLSDRFSAERPKGSFSTLEIQRTEQGDSAMYLCASSPGPAQETQYFGPGTRLLVL.

This clonotype was seen ten or more times. The chain couples TRBV4-1 to TRBJ2-1; D gene uncertain. V lost 2 bases to trimming and J lost 6 bases, with 11 bases between them. Germline CDR1 is MGHRA and CDR2 is YSYEKL. This CDR3 is 14 amino acids long. CDR3 loop: CASSQKESFNEQFF. Written as DNA, the CDR3 is TGCGCCAGCAGCCAAAAGGAGTCTTTCAATGAGCAGTTCTTC.

This chain uses TRBV18 with TRBJ2-1; TRBD2 matches at 11 bases. Per germline, CDR1 KGHSH and CDR2 LQKENI. V shed 3 bases and J 7 bases; nucleotides not matched to a gene: 5. The CDR3 covers 15 residues. The CDR3 nucleotides read TGTGCCAGCTCACCCCTAGCGGGAGGCTGGAATGAGCAGTTCTTC. Its translation is CASSPLAGGWNEQFF.

This clonotype came up a few times. The rearrangement links TRBV6-2 or TRBV6-3 to TRBJ2-7; D not resolved. CDR3 length: 14 residues. Trimming cost V 8 bases and J 4 bases, with 18 bases left between them. Germline V CDR1 and CDR2: MNHEY, SVGEGT. The CDR3 DNA reads as TGTGCCAGCCGCCTGGCGGCACAGACTTACGAGCAGTACTTC. This encodes CASRLAAQTYEQYF.

Many counts were recorded for this clonotype. V usage is TRBV12-3 or TRBV12-4 and J usage is TRBJ1-1; D ambiguous. This CDR3 is 12 amino acids long. The V gene lost 2 bases and the J gene lost 11 bases, with 12 bases spanning the gap. This CDR3 is CASSLSGSSAFF. CDR3 in DNA: TGTGCCAGCAGTTTAAGTGGCTCCTCGGCTTTCTTT.